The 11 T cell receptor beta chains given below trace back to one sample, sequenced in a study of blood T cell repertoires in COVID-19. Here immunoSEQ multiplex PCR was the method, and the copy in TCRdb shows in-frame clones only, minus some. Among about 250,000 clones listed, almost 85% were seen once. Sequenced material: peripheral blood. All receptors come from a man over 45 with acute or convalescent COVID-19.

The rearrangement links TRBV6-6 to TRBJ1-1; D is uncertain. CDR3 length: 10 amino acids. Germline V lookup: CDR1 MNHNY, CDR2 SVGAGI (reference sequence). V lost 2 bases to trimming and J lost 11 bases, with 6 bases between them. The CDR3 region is CASSYVSAFF. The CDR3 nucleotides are TGTGCCAGCAGTTACGTCTCGGCTTTCTTT.

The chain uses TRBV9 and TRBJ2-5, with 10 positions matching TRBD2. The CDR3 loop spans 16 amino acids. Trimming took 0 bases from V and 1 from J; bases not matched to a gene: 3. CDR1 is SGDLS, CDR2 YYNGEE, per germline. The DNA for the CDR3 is TGTGCCAGCAGCGTAGTGGCTAGCGGGGGCCAAGAGACCCAGTACTTC. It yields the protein CASSVVASGGQETQYF.

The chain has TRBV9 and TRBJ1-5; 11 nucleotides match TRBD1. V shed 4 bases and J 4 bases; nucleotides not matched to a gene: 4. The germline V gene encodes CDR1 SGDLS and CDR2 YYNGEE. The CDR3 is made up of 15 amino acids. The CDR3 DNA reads TGTGCCAGCAGCCCTGGACAGGGGGCAAATCAGCCCCAGCATTTT. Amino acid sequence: CASSPGQGANQPQHF. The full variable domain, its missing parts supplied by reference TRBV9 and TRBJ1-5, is DSGVTQTPKHLITATGQRVTLRCSPRSGDLSVYWYQQSLDQGLQFLIQYYNGEERAKGNILERFSAQQFPDLHSELNLSSLELGDSALYFCASSPGQGANQPQHFGDGTRLSIL.

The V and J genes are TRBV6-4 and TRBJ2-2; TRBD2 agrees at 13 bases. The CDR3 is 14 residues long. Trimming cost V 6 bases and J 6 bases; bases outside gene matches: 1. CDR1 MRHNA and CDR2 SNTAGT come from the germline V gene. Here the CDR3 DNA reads TGTGCCAGCAGCGGACTAGCGGGAGCCGGGGAGCTGTTTTTT. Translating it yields CASSGLAGAGELFF.

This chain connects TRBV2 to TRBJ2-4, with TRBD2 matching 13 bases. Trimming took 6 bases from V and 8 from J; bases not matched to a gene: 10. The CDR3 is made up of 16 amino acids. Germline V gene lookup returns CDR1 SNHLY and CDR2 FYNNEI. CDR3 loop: CASRFPGTSGVYIQYF. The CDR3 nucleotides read TGTGCCAGCAGATTCCCCGGGACTAGCGGGGTCTACATTCAGTACTTC.

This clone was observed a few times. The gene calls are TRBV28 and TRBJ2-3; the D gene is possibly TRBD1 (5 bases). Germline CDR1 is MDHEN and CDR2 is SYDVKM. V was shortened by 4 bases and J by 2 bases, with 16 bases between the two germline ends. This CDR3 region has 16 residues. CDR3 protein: CASSSYRRPTTDTQYF. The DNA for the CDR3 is TGTGCCAGCAGTTCCTACAGGCGGCCTACCACAGATACGCAGTATTTT.

The CDR3 protein is CASSFSGFYNEQFF. The CDR3 bases are TGTGCCAGCAGTTTTTCAGGGTTCTACAATGAGCAGTTCTTC. The V and J genes are TRBV28 and TRBJ2-1; D is perhaps TRBD1 (5 bases). V was pared by 3 bases and J by 3 bases, with 9 bases between. This CDR3 has 14 residues. Germline V gene data show CDR1 as MDHEN and CDR2 as SYDVKM.

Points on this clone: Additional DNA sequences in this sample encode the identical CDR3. CDR3 in amino acids: CASSEGPYEQYF. The CDR3 nucleotides read TGTGCCAGCAGTGAGGGGCCCTACGAGCAGTACTTC. The chain recombines TRBV2 with TRBJ2-7, with D possibly being TRBD1 (5 bases). Trimming stripped 3 bases from V and 2 bases from J, with 5 bases between. CDR3 length equals 12 residues. Germline V gene lookup returns CDR1 SNHLY and CDR2 FYNNEI.

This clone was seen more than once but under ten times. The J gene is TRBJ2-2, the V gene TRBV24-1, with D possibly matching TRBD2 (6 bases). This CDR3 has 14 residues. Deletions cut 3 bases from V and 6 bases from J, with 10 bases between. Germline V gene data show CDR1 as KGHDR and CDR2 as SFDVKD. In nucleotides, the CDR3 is TGTGCCACCAGTGATCTACTAGCATCCGGGGAGCTGTTTTTT. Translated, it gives CATSDLLASGELFF.

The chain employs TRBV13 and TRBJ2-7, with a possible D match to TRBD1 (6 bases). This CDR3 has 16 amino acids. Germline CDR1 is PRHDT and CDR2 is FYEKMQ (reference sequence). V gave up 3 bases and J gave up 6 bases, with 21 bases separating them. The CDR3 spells CASSLQQGAGGGEQYF. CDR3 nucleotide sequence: TGTGCCAGCAGCTTGCAACAGGGAGCAGGTGGGGGCGAGCAGTACTTC.

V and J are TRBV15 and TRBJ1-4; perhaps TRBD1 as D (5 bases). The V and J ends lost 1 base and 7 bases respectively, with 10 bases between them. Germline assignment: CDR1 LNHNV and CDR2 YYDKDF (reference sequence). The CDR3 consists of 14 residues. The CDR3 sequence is CATSRAREAEKLFF. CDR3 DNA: TGTGCCACCAGCAGAGCCAGGGAGGCTGAAAAACTGTTTTTT.